This entry describes one TCR beta chain. Its antigen is as yet unknown. Amplification of TCR beta used genomic DNA extracted from peripheral blood. This sample stems from a study of T cell repertoires in aging, cancer and after chemotherapy. Turning to the study itself: The full dataset contained around 8.2 million TCR reads.

TRB rearrangements spanning V, D and J were amplified using mixed TRB-A/B primers. In TCRdb, the multiplex PCR reads were re-called with MiXCR into one record per CDR3 protein. Among 5,000 to 8,000 distinct CDR3 sequences, 25% to 35% were seen once, and the ten largest hold almost 8%. Germline V CDR1 and CDR2: WNHNN, SYGVQD (reference sequence). This CDR3 region has 14 residues. Trimming took off 0 bases at V and 8 bases at J, with 11 bases between the two ends. Findings of the study overall: The repertoire data cannot show anything about immunological memory following chemotherapy.

This sequence was found in a human donor with a blood cancer. Sequenced input: blood. This chain uses TRBV10-1 with TRBJ2-4; D possibly corresponds to TRBD2 (5 bases). CDR3 residues: CASSESLLGDIQYF. CDR3 nucleotide sequence: TGCGCCAGCAGTGAGTCCCTTCTCGGGGACATTCAGTACTTC.